The 21 T cell receptor beta chains presented below share a single source sample, sequenced in a study of T cell changes during pregnancy in multiple sclerosis. Measured with immunoSEQ multiplex PCR; TCRdb has only the in-frame clones, and not every one. The top ten clones hold around 2% of a sample with about 86,000 clones, 85% to 95% of them seen once. Here the sequenced sample was peripheral blood, taken in the first trimester of pregnancy. The receptors stem from a female donor in good health, enrolled as a control in a pregnancy study.

The rearrangement joins TRBV18 to TRBJ1-1, with TRBD1 identical over 7 bases. The germline V gene has CDR1 KGHSH and CDR2 LQKENI. CDR3 length: 13 amino acids. The trim removed 2 bases at V and 6 bases at J, leaving 3 bases unmatched. CDR3 region: CASSPRQGSEAFF. CDR3 DNA sequence: TGTGCCAGCTCACCAAGACAGGGTTCTGAAGCTTTCTTT.

Only one count was recorded for this clone. The rearrangement joins TRBV10-3 to TRBJ2-7, with D uncertain. CDR3 length equals 12 residues. CDR1 and CDR2 (germline): ENHRY, SYGVKD. V lost 4 bases and J 6 bases, leaving 10 bases between the germline ends. The CDR3 nucleotides are TGTGCCATCAGTGGTATTGGTAGCGAGCAGTACTTC. This translates into CAISGIGSEQYF.

The V call is TRBV6-5, the J call TRBJ1-1, with D possibly matching TRBD1 (6 bases). The CDR3 covers 14 residues. The V gene's germline CDR1 is MNHEY and CDR2 SVGAGI. Deletions cut 5 bases from V and 4 bases from J, with 14 bases between. CDR3 loop: CASSPGTYFTEAFF. The CDR3 nucleotides are TGTGCCAGCAGTCCAGGGACATATTTCACTGAAGCTTTCTTT.

The CDR3 DNA is TGCGCCAGCAGCTTGGGAATGTTCGGGGAAAAACTGTTTTTT. Translation gives CASSLGMFGEKLFF. The genes are TRBV5-1 and TRBJ1-4; D is unclear. The CDR3 runs 14 residues. Germline CDR1 is SGHRS and CDR2 is YFSETQ. Trimming removed 0 bases from V and 8 bases from J, with 11 bases in between.

This clone has only a few counts. The chain links TRBV29-1 to TRBJ2-7, with a weak D call TRBD1 (5 bases). The V and J ends lost 4 bases and 6 bases respectively, with 13 bases between them. Germline assignment: CDR1 SQVTM and CDR2 ANQGSEA. There are 12 residues in the CDR3. The DNA for the CDR3 is TGCAGCGTTGGGCAGGGTGTGCCCGAGCAGTACTTC. The encoded protein is CSVGQGVPEQYF.

The chain joins TRBV7-3 to TRBJ2-3; D is perhaps TRBD2 (6 bases). Looked up from germline, CDR1 is SGHTA and CDR2 is FQGTGA. The CDR3 contains 16 residues. Trimming shortened V by 2 bases and J by 6 bases, and 18 bases separated the two germline ends. The CDR3 loop reads CASSLPRIGGDDTQYF. CDR3 bases: TGTGCCAGCAGCTTACCCCGGATCGGAGGGGACGATACGCAGTATTTT.

The chain combines TRBV5-1 with TRBJ2-3; D gene unclear. The length of the CDR3 is 12 residues. CDR1 and CDR2 (germline): SGHRS, YFSETQ. The ends were cut back, 7 bases at V and 0 bases at J, with 6 bases in the middle. The CDR3 nucleotides read TGCGCCAGCCGAACTAGCACAGATACGCAGTATTTT. Amino acid sequence: CASRTSTDTQYF.

This chain links TRBV2 with TRBJ1-5; D is uncertain. Trimming cost V 4 bases and J 2 bases, with 15 bases left between them. CDR3 size: 16 residues. Per germline, CDR1 SNHLY and CDR2 FYNNEI. This CDR3 is CASSVEGGFGNQPQHF. CDR3 coding DNA: TGTGCCAGCAGTGTAGAGGGAGGGTTTGGCAATCAGCCCCAGCATTTT.

The J gene is TRBJ1-1, the V gene TRBV5-8; D is ambiguous. Germline assignment: CDR1 SGHTS and CDR2 YDEGEE. The CDR3 runs to 17 residues. Trimming left V 1 base short and J 6 bases short, with 22 bases between. The chain's CDR3 is CASSLSRRPSLKAEAFF. The CDR3 DNA sequence: TGTGCCAGCAGCTTGTCCAGGCGTCCGTCCCTCAAAGCTGAAGCTTTCTTT.

The chain joins TRBV5-4 to TRBJ1-3; maybe TRBD1 (6 bases). Germline V gene lookup returns CDR1 SGHNT and CDR2 YYREEE (reference sequence). This CDR3 region has 16 residues. Trimming took 3 bases from V and 0 from J, leaving 13 bases between them. The CDR3 nucleotides read TGTGCCAGCAGCTCTGGGGGCAGGAGCTCTGGAAACACCATATATTTT. It codes for CASSSGGRSSGNTIYF.

The chain has TRBV6-1 and TRBJ2-6, with D perhaps TRBD1 (5 bases). CDR1 is MNHNS, CDR2 SASEGT, per germline. V lost 4 bases to trimming and J lost 1 base, with 8 bases between them. The CDR3 runs to 15 residues. The chain's CDR3 is CASSAGSSGANVLTF. The CDR3 DNA reads TGTGCCAGCAGTGCAGGGTCTTCTGGGGCCAACGTCCTGACTTTC.

This rearrangement joins TRBV13 to TRBJ1-1; possible D gene TRBD1, 6 bases. The CDR3 totals 14 residues. The V end lost 5 bases, the J end lost 0 bases, and 10 bases lay between the germline ends. CDR1 PRHDT and CDR2 FYEKMQ come from the germline V gene (reference sequence). The CDR3 sequence is CASSPGALNTEAFF. The CDR3 DNA follows: TGTGCCAGCAGCCCAGGGGCACTGAACACTGAAGCTTTCTTT.

The chain couples TRBV6-5 to TRBJ1-1, with D possibly matching TRBD1 (5 bases). This CDR3 is 15 amino acids long. V lost 7 bases and J 1 base, leaving 16 bases between the germline ends. The germline V gene encodes CDR1 MNHEY and CDR2 SVGAGI. The CDR3 DNA follows: TGTGCCAGCAATAAACTCGGCAGGGCGAACACTGAAGCTTTCTTT. Translation gives CASNKLGRANTEAFF.

The rearrangement uses TRBV7-2 and TRBJ1-1; D gene uncertain. The CDR3 spans 14 residues. Germline CDR1 reads SGHTA; CDR2 reads FQGNSA. Deletions cut 5 bases from V and 2 bases from J, with 12 bases between. The DNA for the CDR3 is TGTGCCAGCAGCCCATCAGCGGGAAACACTGAAGCTTTCTTT. Its translation: CASSPSAGNTEAFF.

This clone came up once. V is TRBV29-1 and J is TRBJ1-4; 8 bases map to TRBD1. The CDR3 has 15 residues. The germline CDR1 and CDR2 sequences are SQVTM and ANQGSEA. Germline trimming cut 7 bases from V and 0 bases from J; bases unmatched to any gene: 7. The DNA of the CDR3 is TGCAGCGCTGGGGGACAGGAGGCAACTAATGAAAAACTGTTTTTT. Amino acids: CSAGGQEATNEKLFF. Full variable domain (missing parts from reference TRBV29-1 and TRBJ1-4): SAVISQKPSRDICQRGTSLTIQCQVDSQVTMMFWYRQQPGQSLTLIATANQGSEATYESGFVIDKFPISRPNLTFSTLTVSNMSPEDSSIYLCSAGGQEATNEKLFFGSGTQLSVL.

This clone was seen a single time. The V gene is TRBV9, the J gene TRBJ2-1; no definite D call. CDR1 is SGDLS and CDR2 is YYNGEE in the germline V gene. V lost 3 bases and J 0 bases, leaving 4 bases between the germline ends. The CDR3 length is 13 residues. The CDR3 sequence is CASSAGSYNEQFF. CDR3 DNA: TGTGCCAGCAGCGCGGGCTCCTACAATGAGCAGTTCTTC.

The rearrangement links TRBV9 to TRBJ2-1; D not resolved. This CDR3 has 12 residues. The germline gives CDR1 SGDLS, CDR2 YYNGEE. The V end was cut by 4 bases, the J end by 5 bases, with 7 bases between. The CDR3 sequence is CASSPRDNEQFF. The CDR3 DNA reads TGTGCCAGCAGCCCTCGGGACAATGAGCAGTTCTTC.

The rearrangement joins TRBV6-1 to TRBJ2-5; D is ambiguous. The CDR3 loop spans 13 amino acids. From germline, CDR1 is MNHNS and CDR2 SASEGT. Trimming took off 4 bases at V and 5 bases at J, with 11 bases between the two ends. The CDR3 sequence: CASSVVLKETQYF. The CDR3 bases are TGTGCCAGCAGTGTAGTCCTGAAGGAGACCCAGTACTTC.

The chain links TRBV5-6 to TRBJ2-7; 9 bases are a match to TRBD1. J was trimmed by 2 bases and V by 1 base; bases with no gene match: 4. In germline, CDR1 is SGHDT, CDR2 YYEEEE. This CDR3 has 15 amino acids. The CDR3 DNA follows: TGTGCCAGCAGCTTGAGGACAGGGGCCGCCTACGAGCAGTACTTC. Translation gives CASSLRTGAAYEQYF.

V is TRBV7-9 and J is TRBJ1-5; no firm D call. This CDR3 region has 14 residues. Germline CDR1 and CDR2: SEHNR and FQNEAQ (reference sequence). Trimming stripped 7 bases from V and 1 base from J, with 11 bases between. CDR3 in amino acids: CASTTQESNQPQHF. For the CDR3, the DNA is TGTGCCAGCACGACTCAAGAGAGCAATCAGCCCCAGCATTTT. The full variable domain, in which reference TRBV7-9 and TRBJ1-5 provide the parts outside the CDR3, is DTGVSQNPRHKITKRGQNVTFRCDPISEHNRLYWYRQTLGQGPEFLTYFQNEAQLEKSRLLSDRFSAERPKGSFSTLEIQRTEQGDSAMYLCASTTQESNQPQHFGDGTRLSIL.

In nucleotides, the CDR3 is TGTGCCAGCAGTTTGGGACTAGCGCAGAACAATGAGCAGTTCTTC. Translated, it gives CASSLGLAQNNEQFF. The chain joins TRBV27 to TRBJ2-1; TRBD2 agrees at 10 bases. Germline CDR1 is MNHEY and CDR2 is SMNVEV (reference sequence). The CDR3 spans 15 residues. V was pared by 3 bases and J by 5 bases, with 4 bases of the junction left unmatched.